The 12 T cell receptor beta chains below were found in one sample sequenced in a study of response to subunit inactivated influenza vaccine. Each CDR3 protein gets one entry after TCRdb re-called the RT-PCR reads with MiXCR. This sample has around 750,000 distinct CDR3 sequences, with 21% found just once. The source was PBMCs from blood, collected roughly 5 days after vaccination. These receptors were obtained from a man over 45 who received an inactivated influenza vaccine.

The CDR3: CASTRGGTSTGELFF. For the CDR3, the DNA is TGTGCCAGCACCAGAGGCGGGACGTCGACCGGGGAGCTGTTTTTT. The chain recombines TRBV9 with TRBJ2-2; possibly TRBD2 for D (6 bases). The V and J ends lost 6 bases and 5 bases respectively, with 17 bases between them. Germline V gene sequence: CDR1 SGDLS, CDR2 YYNGEE. CDR3 length: 15 residues.

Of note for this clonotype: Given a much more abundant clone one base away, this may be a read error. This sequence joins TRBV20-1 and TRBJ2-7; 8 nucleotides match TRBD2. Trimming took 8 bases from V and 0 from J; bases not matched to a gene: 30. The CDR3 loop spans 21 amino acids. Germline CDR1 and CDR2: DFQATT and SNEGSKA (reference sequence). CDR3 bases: TGCAGTCAACCCCCCCTCGGGTGTGGGGCACTAGCGGAGTTCAACTCCTACGAGCAGTACTTC. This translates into CSQPPLGCGALAEFNSYEQYF.

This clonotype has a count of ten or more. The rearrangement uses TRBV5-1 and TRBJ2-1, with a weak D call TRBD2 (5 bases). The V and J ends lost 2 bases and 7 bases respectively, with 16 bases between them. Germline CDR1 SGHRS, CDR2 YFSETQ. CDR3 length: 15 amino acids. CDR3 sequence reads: CASSLMPEGMNEQFF. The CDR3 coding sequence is TGCGCCAGCAGCTTAATGCCCGAGGGTATGAATGAGCAGTTCTTC. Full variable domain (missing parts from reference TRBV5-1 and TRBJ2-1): KAGVTQTPRYLIKTRGQQVTLSCSPISGHRSVSWYQQTPGQGLQFLFEYFSETQRNKGNFPGRFSGRQFSNSRSEMNVSTLELGDSALYLCASSLMPEGMNEQFFGPGTRLTVL.

CDR3 DNA: TGCGCCAGCAGCCAACAGGGTTGGGAGCCCCAGCATTTT. Translating gives CASSQQGWEPQHF. V usage is TRBV5-1 and J usage is TRBJ1-5; D is possibly TRBD1 (6 bases). CDR3 length equals 13 residues. Trimming removed 4 bases at V and 8 bases at J, with 13 bases between. The germline V gene encodes CDR1 SGHRS and CDR2 YFSETQ.

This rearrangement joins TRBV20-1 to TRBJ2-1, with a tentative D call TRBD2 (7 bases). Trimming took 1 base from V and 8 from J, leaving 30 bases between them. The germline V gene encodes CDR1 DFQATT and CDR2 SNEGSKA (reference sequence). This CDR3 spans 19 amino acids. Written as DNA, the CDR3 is TGCAGTGCTAGAGCCCCCTACCGGACAGCGATCACTGGGGGGGATGAGCAGTTCTTC. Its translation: CSARAPYRTAITGGDEQFF.

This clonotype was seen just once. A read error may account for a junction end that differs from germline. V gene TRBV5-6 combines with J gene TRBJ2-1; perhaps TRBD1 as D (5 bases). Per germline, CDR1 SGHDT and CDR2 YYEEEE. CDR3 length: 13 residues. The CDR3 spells CASSLGPDNERFF. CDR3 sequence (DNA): TGTGCCAGCAGCTTGGGCCCGGACAATGAGCGGTTCTTC.

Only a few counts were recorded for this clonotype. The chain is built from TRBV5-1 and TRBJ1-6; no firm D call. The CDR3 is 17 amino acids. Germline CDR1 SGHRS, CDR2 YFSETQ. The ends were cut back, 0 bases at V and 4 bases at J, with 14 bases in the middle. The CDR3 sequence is CASSLAVGDEYNSPLHF. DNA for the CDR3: TGCGCCAGCAGCTTGGCCGTTGGGGATGAATATAATTCACCCCTCCACTTT.

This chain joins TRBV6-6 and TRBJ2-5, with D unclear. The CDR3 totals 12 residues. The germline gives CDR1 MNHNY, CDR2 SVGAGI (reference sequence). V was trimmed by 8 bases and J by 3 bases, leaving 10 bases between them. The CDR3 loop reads CASSPIEETQYF. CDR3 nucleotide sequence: TGTGCCAGCTCCCCGATCGAAGAGACCCAGTACTTC.

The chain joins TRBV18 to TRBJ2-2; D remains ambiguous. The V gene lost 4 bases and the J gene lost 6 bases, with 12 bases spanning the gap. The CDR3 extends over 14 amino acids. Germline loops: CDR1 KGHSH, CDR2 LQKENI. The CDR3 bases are TGTGCCAGCTCACTTAACTCCCATCCCGGGGAGCTGTTTTTT. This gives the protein CASSLNSHPGELFF.

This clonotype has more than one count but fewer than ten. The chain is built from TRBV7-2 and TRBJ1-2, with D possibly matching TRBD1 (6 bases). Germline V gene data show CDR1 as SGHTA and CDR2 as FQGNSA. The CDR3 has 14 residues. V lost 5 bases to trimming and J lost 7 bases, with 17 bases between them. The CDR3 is CASSTNRVFVGYTF. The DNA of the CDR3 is TGTGCCAGCAGCACAAACAGGGTCTTCGTTGGCTACACCTTC.

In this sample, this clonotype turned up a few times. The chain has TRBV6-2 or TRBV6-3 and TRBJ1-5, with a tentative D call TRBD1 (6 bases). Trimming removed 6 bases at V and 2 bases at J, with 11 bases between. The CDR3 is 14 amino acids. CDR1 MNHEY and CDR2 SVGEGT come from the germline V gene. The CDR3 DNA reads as TGTGCCAGCAGCCCAGGGGCTGGCAATCAGCCCCAGCATTTT. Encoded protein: CASSPGAGNQPQHF.

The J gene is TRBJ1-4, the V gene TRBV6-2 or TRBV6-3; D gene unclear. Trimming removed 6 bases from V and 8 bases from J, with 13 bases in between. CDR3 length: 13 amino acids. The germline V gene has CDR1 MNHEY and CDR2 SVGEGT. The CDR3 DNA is TGTGCCAGCAGCTCGACAAGCAGGGAAAAACTGTTTTTT. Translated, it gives CASSSTSREKLFF.